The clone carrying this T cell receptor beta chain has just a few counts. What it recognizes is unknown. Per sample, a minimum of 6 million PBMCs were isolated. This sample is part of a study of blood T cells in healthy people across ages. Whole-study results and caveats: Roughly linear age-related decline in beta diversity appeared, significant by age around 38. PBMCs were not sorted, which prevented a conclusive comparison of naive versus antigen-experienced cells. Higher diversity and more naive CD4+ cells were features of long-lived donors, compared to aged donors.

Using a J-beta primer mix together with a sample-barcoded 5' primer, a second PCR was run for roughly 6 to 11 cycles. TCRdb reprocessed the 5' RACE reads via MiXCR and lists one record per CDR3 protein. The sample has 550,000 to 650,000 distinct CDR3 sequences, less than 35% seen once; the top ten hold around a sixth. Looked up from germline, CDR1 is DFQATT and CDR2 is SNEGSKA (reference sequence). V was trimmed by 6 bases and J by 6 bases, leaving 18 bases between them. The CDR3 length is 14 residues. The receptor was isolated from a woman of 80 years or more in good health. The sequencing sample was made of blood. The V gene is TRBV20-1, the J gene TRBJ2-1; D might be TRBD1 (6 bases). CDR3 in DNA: TGCAGTGCCACCAGGGGTTCACGGGGCAATGAGCAGTTCTTC. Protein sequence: CSATRGSRGNEQFF.